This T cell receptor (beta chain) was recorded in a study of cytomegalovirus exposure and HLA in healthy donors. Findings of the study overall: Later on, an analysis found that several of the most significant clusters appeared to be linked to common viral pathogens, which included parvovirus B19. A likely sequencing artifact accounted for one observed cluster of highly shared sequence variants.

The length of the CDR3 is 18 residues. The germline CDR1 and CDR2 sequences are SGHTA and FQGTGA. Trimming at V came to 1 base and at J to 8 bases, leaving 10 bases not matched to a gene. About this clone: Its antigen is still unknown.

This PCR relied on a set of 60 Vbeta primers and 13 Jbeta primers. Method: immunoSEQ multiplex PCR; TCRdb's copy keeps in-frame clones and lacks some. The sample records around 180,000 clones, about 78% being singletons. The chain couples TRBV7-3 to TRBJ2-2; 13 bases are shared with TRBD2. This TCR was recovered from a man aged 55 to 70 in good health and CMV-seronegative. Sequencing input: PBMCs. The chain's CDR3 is CASSLSPGLAGEQGELFF. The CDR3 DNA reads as TGTGCCAGCAGCTTAAGCCCCGGACTAGCGGGAGAACAAGGGGAGCTGTTTTTT.